The T cell receptor (beta chain) under discussion was sequenced for a study of CD8 T cells in Susac syndrome (dated by TCRdb to the late 2010s). Regarding the research as a whole: Among the Susac syndrome patients who were sequenced, clinically active disease was present in over 5 and clinical remission was observed in fewer than 10. The study compared CD8+ T cell repertoire clonality among over ten healthy donors, roughly 14 Susac syndrome patients and approximately 16 multiple sclerosis patients. Repertoire sequencing was used to test whether CD8+ T cell activation and differentiation in Susac syndrome was antigen driven. Susac syndrome patients were therapy-naive, on corticosteroids (some also receiving IVIg), or on IVIg alone at blood withdrawal.

Points on this clonotype: Its antigen remains undetermined. No qualities accompany the bases; no much larger clone lies one base away.

Points the paper makes about the study in general: Sixteen and five Susac-specific public clones were found in the total CD8+ and CD8+ TEMRA repertoires, respectively. Susac syndrome CD8+ repertoires showed clonal expansion, highest in CD8+ TEMRA cells and greater in clinically active than remitting patients. The number of individuals in the TCR sequencing and HLA analysis was acknowledged as relatively small.

Peripheral blood CD8+ and CD4+ T cells from healthy donors, Susac syndrome patients and multiple sclerosis patients were profiled by high-throughput TCR beta sequencing. The Susac syndrome patients fulfilled recently defined diagnostic criteria for definite or probable disease. CD8+ TEMRA cells were enriched by FACS, while bulk CD8+ and CD4+ T cells were purified by magnetic negative isolation. Blood was drawn into EDTA tubes, processed within 24 hours, and PBMCs were isolated by density gradient centrifugation. PBMCs destined for TCR sequencing were cryopreserved in liquid nitrogen and later thawed in a 37 °C water bath. A purity of at least 90% was achieved for sorted or isolated CD4+, CD8+ and CD8+ TEMRA cells. RNA was extracted with the RNeasy kit and roughly 0.5 to 1 ug was reverse transcribed using random hexamers. TCR beta CDR3 regions were amplified with the immunoSEQ multiplex PCR assay covering 54 Vbeta and 13 Jbeta segments. To correct PCR amplification bias, a synthetic template baseline was used for both primer optimization and computational correction. In the authors' own workflow: Reads were assigned to V, D and J genes according to IMGT and analyzed in immunoSEQ Analyzer, with only productive sequences retained. Clonality was computed as one minus Shannon entropy normalized by log2 of the number of productive unique sequences. Public and private clones were assessed among the 100 most prevalent clones of each patient and control. A clone was defined as Susac-specific if it was absent from the healthy and MS cohorts, from over 1,000 published viral clones and from other ImmuneACCESS disease sequences. The public reads were run again by TCRdb, first through fastp at Q25 and then through MiXCR, and only productive beta chains were kept. All rows with the same CDR3 protein become a single entry with the most common DNA and genes. TCRdb, not the authors, supplied the V and J calls. The sample table lists about 83,000 distinct CDR3 sequences, approximately 95% of them with a count of one. The ten largest clones take up under 0.5% of the sample.

This TCR came from a human donor with Susac syndrome. Specimen: CD8+ T cells from PBMCs.

The CDR3 protein sequence reads: CSVGDNEQFF. The DNA is TGCAGCGTTGGGGACAATGAGCAGTTCTTC. This sequence uses TRBV29-1 and TRBJ2-1; the D gene is not confidently resolved. The V and J ends are trimmed by 4 bases and 5 bases, leaving 3 bases between them. CDR1 and CDR2 are drawn from the germline V gene: SQVTM, ANQGSEA. Including cysteine and phenylalanine, the CDR3 has 10 amino acids. Just the 30-base CDR3 DNA is kept, in frame starting at base 1.